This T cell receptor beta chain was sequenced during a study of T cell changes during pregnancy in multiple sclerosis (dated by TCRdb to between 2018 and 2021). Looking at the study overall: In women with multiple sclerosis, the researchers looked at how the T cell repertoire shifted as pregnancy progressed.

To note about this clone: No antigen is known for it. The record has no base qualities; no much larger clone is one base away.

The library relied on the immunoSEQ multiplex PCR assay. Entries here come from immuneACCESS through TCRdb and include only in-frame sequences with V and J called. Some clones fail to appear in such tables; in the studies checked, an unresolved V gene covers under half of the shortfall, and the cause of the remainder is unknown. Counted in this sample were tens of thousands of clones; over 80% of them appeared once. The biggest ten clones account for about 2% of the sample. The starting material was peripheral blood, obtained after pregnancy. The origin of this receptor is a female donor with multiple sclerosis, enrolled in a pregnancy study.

CDR3 reads: CASGLAVLAGGPGEQFF. The DNA reads TGTGCTAGTGGTTTGGCCGTACTAGCGGGAGGCCCTGGTGAGCAGTTCTTC. The sequence joins TRBV12-5 to TRBJ2-1; TRBD2 lines up with 12 middle nucleotides. As encoded in the germline V gene, CDR1 is LGHNT while CDR2 is FRNRAP. V loses 1 base at its end and J loses 9 bases; junction bases beyond the gene matches: 10. Spanning cysteine to phenylalanine, the CDR3 consists of 17 amino acids. Only the CDR3 part of the read is kept: 51 bases, read in frame from the first base.